This T cell receptor (beta chain) was obtained from a study of chemoradiotherapy in HPV16-positive cancers. About the study: Two HPV16-positive patients' cells yielded candidate HPV-specific clones and common motifs.

Here immunoSEQ multiplex PCR was the method, and the copy in TCRdb shows in-frame clones only, minus some. The table has approximately 52,000 clones, over 85% seen once. This CDR3 is 12 amino acids long. V was clipped by 7 bases and J by 10 bases, with 17 bases between them. Germline V gene sequence: CDR1 SQVTM, CDR2 ANQGSEA. The TCR originated in a human donor with HPV-associated anogenital cancer. This chain links TRBV29-1 with TRBJ1-5; the D is unclear. The sample here was blood, taken from a patient who underwent chemoradiotherapy. CDR3 DNA sequence: TGCAGCGCGAGAGACCCCTCGGGACCCCAGCATTTT. Protein product: CSARDPSGPQHF.